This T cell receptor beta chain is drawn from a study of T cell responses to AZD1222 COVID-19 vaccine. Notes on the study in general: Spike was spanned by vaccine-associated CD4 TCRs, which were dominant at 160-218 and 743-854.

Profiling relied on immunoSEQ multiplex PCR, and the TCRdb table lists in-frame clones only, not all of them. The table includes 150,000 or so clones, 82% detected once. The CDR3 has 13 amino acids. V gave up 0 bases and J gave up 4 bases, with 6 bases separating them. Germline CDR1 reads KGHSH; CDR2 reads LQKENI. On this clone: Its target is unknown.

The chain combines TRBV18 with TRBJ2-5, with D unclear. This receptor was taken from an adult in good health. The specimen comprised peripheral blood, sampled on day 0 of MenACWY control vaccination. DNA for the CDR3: TGTGCCAGCTCACCACCGAGACGAGAGACCCAGTACTTC. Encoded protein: CASSPPRRETQYF.